This TCR beta chain was obtained from a study of patients and donors after allogeneic stem cell transplantation. TCRdb independently ran MiXCR on the RT-PCR reads; one entry per CDR3 protein. Of about 89,000 distinct CDR3 sequences listed, roughly 52% are singletons. CDR1 and CDR2 (germline): DFQATT, SNEGSKA (reference sequence). The V end was cut by 0 bases, the J end by 2 bases, with 7 bases between. The CDR3 loop spans 13 amino acids. The origin of this receptor is a human donor who was either an allogeneic HSCT recipient or a stem cell or donor lymphocyte infusion donor (not recorded which). It is not recorded whose cells these are; they may come from a transplant donor. The V and J genes are TRBV20-1 and TRBJ1-2; D not resolved. Sequenced sample: blood, either unsorted or a sorted T cell fraction (not recorded which). The CDR3 sequence is CSARDGPNYGYTF. DNA for the CDR3: TGCAGTGCTAGAGATGGCCCAAACTATGGCTACACCTTC.